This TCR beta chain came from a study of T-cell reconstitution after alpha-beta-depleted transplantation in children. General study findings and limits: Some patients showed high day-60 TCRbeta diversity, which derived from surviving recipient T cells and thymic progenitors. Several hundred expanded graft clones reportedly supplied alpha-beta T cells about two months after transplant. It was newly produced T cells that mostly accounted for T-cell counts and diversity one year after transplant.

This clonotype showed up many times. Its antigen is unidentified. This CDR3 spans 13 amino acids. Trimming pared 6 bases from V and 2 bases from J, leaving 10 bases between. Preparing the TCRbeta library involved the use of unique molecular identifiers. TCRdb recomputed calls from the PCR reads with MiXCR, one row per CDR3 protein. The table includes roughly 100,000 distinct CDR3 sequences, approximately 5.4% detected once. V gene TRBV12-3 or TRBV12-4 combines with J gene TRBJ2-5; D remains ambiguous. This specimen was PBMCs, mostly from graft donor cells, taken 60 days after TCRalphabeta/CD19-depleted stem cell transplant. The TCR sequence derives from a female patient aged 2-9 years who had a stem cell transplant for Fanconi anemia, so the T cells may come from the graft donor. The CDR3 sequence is CASSQDRQETQYF. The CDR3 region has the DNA TGTGCCAGCAGCCAGGACCGGCAAGAGACCCAGTACTTC.